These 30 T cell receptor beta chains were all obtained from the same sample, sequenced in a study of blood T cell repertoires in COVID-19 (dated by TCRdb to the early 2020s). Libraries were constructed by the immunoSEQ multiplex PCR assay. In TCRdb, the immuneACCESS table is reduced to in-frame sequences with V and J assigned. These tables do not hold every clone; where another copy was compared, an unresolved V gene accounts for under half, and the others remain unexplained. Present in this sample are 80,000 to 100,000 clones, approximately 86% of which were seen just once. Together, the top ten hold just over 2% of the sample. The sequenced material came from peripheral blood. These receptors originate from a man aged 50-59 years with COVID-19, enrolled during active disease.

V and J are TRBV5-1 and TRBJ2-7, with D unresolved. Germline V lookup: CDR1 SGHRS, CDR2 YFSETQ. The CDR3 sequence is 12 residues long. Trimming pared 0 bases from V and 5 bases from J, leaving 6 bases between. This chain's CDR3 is CASSLAGDEQYF. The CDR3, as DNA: TGCGCCAGCAGCTTGGCCGGTGACGAGCAGTACTTC.

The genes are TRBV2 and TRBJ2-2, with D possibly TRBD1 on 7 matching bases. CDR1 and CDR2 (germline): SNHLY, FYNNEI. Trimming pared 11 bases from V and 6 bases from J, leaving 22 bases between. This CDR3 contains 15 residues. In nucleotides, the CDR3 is TGTGCCGGAAAAATACAGGGGAGGCTTTCCGGGGAGCTGTTTTTT. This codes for CAGKIQGRLSGELFF. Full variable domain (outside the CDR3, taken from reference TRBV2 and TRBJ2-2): EPEVTQTPSHQVTQMGQEVILRCVPISNHLYFYWYRQILGQKVEFLVSFYNNEISEKSEIFDDQFSVERPDGSNFTLKIRSTKLEDSAMYFCAGKIQGRLSGELFFGEGSRLTVL.

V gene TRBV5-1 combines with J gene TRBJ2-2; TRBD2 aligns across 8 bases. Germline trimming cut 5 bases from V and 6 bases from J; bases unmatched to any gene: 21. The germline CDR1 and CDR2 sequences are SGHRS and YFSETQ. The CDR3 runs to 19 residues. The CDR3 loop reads CASSYWTPLAGLDPGELFF. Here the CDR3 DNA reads TGCGCCAGCAGTTATTGGACCCCCCTAGCGGGCCTTGACCCCGGGGAGCTGTTTTTT.

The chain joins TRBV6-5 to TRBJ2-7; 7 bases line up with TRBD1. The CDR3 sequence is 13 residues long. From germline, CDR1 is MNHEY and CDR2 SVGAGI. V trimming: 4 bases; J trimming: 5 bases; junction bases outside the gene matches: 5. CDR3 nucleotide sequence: TGTGCCAGCAGTTCAGGACAGGCCCACGAGCAGTACTTC. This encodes CASSSGQAHEQYF.

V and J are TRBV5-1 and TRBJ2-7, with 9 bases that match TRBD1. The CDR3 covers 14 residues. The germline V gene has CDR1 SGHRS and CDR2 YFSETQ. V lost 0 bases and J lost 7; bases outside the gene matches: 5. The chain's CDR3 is CASSLAGTGQEQYF. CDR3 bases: TGCGCCAGCAGCTTGGCCGGGACAGGGCAAGAGCAGTACTTC.

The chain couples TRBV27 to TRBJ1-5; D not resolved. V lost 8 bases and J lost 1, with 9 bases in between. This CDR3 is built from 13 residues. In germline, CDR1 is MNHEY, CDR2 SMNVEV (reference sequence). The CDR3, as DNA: TGTGCCAGCGGCCACCAAAGCAATCAGCCCCAGCATTTT. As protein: CASGHQSNQPQHF.

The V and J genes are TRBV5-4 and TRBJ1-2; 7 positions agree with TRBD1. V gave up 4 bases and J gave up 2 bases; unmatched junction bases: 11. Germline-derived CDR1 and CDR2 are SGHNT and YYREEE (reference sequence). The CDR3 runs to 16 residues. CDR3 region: CASSPGGASLNYGYTF. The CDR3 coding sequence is TGTGCCAGCAGCCCAGGGGGAGCCAGTCTCAACTATGGCTACACCTTC.

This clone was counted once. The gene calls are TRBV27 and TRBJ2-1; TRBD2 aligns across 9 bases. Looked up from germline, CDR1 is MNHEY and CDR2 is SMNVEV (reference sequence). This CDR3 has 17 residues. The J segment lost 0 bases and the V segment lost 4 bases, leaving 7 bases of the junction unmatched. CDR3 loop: CASSSSLAGSSYNEQFF. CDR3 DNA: TGTGCCAGCAGTTCGAGCCTAGCGGGGAGCTCCTACAATGAGCAGTTCTTC.

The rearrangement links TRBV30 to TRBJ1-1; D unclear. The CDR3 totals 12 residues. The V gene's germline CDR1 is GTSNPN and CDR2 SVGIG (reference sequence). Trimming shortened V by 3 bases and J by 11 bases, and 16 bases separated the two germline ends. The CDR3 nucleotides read TGTGCCTGGAGCGAGATCCCTCAAGTGGCTTTCTTT. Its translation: CAWSEIPQVAFF.

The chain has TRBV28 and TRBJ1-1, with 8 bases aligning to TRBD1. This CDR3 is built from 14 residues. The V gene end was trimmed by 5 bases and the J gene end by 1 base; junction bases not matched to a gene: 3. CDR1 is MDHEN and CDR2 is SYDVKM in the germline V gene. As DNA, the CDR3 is TGTGCCAGCAGTCCAGGACAGGGGAACACTGAAGCTTTCTTT. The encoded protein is CASSPGQGNTEAFF.

CDR3 protein: CAISDYSRNTEAFF. For the CDR3, the DNA is TGTGCCATCAGTGATTATTCGAGGAACACTGAAGCTTTCTTT. The rearrangement joins TRBV10-3 to TRBJ1-1; D is undetermined. The V end was cut by 3 bases, the J end by 1 base, with 9 bases between. This CDR3 comprises 14 residues. Per germline, CDR1 ENHRY and CDR2 SYGVKD.

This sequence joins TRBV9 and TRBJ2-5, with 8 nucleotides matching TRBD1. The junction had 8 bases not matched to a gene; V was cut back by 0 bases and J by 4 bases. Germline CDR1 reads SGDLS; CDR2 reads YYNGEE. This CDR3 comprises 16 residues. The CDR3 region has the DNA TGTGCCAGCAGCGTAGATCCAGGGGGCCTTGGAGAGACCCAGTACTTC. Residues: CASSVDPGGLGETQYF.

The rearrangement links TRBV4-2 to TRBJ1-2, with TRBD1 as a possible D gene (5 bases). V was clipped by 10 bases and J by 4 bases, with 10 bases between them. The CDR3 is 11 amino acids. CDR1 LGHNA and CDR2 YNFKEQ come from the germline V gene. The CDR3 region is CATADTYGYTF. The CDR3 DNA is TGTGCCACCGCGGACACCTATGGCTACACCTTC.

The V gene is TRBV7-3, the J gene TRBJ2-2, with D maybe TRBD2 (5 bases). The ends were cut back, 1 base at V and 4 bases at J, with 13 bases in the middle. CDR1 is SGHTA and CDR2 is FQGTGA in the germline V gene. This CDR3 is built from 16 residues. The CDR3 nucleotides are TGTGCCAGCAGCTTAATGGTCGCGGCGGGCACCGGGGAGCTGTTTTTT. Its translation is CASSLMVAAGTGELFF.

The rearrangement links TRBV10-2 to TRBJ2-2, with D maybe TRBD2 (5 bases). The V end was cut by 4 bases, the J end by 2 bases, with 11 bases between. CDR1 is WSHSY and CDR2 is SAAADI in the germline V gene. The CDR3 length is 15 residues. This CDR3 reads CASSGSSRNTGELFF. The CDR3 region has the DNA TGCGCCAGCAGTGGGTCTAGCAGAAACACCGGGGAGCTGTTTTTT.

The DNA for the CDR3 is TGCAGTGCTAGTATACAGGTGAACACCGGGGAGCTGTTTTTT. Translation gives CSASIQVNTGELFF. This chain uses TRBV20-1 with TRBJ2-2, with D possibly being TRBD1 (5 bases). The CDR3 runs to 14 residues. CDR1 DFQATT and CDR2 SNEGSKA come from the germline V gene (reference sequence). Trimming cost V 3 bases and J 1 base, with 9 bases left between them.

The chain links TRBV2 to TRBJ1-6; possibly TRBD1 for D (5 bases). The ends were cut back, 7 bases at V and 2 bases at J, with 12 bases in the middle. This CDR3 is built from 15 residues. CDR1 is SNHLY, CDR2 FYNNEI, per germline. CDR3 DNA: TGTGCCAGCATGGGGGGGTTCCCCTATAATTCACCCCTCCACTTT. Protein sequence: CASMGGFPYNSPLHF.

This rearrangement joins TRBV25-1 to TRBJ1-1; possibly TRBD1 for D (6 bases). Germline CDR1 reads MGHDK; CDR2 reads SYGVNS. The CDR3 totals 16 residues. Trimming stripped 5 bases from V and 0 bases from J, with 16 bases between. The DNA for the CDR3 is TGTGCCAGCAGTCTGGGCAGGGGAACTATGAACACTGAAGCTTTCTTT. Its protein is CASSLGRGTMNTEAFF.

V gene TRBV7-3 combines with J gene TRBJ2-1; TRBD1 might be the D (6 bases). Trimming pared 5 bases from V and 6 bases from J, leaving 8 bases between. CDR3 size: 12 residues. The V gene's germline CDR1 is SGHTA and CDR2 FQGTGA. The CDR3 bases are TGTGCCAGCAGCCGCAGGGGCAATGAGCAGTTCTTC. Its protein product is CASSRRGNEQFF.

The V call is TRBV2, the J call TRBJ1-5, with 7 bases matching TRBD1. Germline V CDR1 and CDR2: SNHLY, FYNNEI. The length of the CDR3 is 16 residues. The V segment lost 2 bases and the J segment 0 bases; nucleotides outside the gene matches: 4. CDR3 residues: CASSEYRGLSNQPQHF. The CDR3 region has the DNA TGTGCCAGCAGTGAATACAGGGGCCTTAGCAATCAGCCCCAGCATTTT.

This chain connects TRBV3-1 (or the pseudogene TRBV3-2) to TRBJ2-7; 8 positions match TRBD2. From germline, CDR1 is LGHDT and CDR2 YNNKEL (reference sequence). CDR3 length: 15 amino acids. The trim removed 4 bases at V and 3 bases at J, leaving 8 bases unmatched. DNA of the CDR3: TGTGCCAGCAGCCTTGTTAGCGGGGCCCTCTACGAGCAGTACTTC. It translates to CASSLVSGALYEQYF.

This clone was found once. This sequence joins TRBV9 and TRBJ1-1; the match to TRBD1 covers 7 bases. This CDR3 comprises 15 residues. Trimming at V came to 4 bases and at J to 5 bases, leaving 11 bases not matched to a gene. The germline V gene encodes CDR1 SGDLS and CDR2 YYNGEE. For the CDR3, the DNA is TGTGCCAGCAGCCCCTACGGATCAGGGGGAACTGAAGCTTTCTTT. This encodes CASSPYGSGGTEAFF.

This chain's CDR3 is CASSPHPGGGTEAFF. Here the CDR3 DNA reads TGTGCCAGCAGCCCGCATCCGGGAGGTGGGACTGAAGCTTTCTTT. The chain combines TRBV7-3 with TRBJ1-1; unclear D gene. Germline V CDR1 and CDR2: SGHTA, FQGTGA. The CDR3 length is 15 residues. V dropped 5 bases and J dropped 5 bases, with 18 bases sitting between them. The full variable domain, with the rest looked up from reference TRBV7-3 and TRBJ1-1, is GAGVSQTPSNKVTEKGKYVELRCDPISGHTALYWYRQSLGQGPEFLIYFQGTGAADDSGLPNDRFFAVRPEGSVSTLKIQRTERGDSAVYLCASSPHPGGGTEAFFGQGTRLTVV.

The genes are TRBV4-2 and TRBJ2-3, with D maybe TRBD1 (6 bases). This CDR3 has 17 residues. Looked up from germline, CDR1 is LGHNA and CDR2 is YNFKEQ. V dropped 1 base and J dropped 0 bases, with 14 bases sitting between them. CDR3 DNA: TGTGCCAGCAGCCAAGGCCCTACAGGGCCGAGCACAGATACGCAGTATTTT. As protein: CASSQGPTGPSTDTQYF.

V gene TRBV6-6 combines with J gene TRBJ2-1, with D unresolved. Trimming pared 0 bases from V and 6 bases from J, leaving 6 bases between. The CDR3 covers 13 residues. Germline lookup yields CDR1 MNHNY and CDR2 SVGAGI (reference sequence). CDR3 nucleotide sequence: TGTGCCAGCAGTTACTCGAGAGGCAATGAGCAGTTCTTC. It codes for CASSYSRGNEQFF.

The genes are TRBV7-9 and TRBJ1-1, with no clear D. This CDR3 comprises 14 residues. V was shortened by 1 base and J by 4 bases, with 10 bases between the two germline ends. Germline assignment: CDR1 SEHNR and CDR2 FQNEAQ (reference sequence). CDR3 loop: CASSLDRGSTEAFF. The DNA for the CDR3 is TGTGCCAGCAGCTTAGACCGAGGGAGCACTGAAGCTTTCTTT.

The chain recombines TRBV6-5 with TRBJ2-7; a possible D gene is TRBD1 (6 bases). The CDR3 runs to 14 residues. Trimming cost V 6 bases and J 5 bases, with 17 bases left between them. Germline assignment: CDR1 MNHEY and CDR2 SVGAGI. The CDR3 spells CASSPRDKSNEQYF. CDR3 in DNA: TGTGCCAGCAGCCCCCGGGACAAGTCCAACGAGCAGTACTTC.

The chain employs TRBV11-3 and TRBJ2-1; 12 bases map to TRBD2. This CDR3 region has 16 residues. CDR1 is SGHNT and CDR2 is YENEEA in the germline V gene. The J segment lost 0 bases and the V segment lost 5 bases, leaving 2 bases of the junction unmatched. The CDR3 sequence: CASSPSGGASYNEQFF. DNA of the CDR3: TGTGCCAGCAGCCCTAGCGGGGGGGCCTCCTACAATGAGCAGTTCTTC.

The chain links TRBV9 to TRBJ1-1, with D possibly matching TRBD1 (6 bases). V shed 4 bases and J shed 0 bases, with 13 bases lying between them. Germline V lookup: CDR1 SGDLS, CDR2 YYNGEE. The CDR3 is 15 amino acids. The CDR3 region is CASSRAGGVNTEAFF. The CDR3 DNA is TGTGCCAGCAGCCGGGCGGGGGGCGTGAACACTGAAGCTTTCTTT.

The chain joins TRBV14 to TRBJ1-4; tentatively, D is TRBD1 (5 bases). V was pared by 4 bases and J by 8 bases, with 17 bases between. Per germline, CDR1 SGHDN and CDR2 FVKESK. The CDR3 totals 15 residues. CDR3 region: CASSPRGTGWEKLFF. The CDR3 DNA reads TGTGCCAGCAGCCCCCGCGGGACGGGCTGGGAAAAACTGTTTTTT.